This entry is about one T cell receptor (beta chain). The CDR3 length is 16 residues. Trimming removed 6 bases at V and 2 bases at J, with 17 bases between. Per the germline V gene, CDR1 is MDHEN and CDR2 is SYDVKM. Original methodology: Reference gene primer amplification gave estimated nucleated cell counts. Profiled with immunoSEQ multiplex PCR; TCRdb holds only in-frame clones, not every one. V, J and clone size were drawn from that table, and D and trimming were deduced from the DNA. The table lists 70,000 to 85,000 clones, 90% of them singletons. The sample originates from a study of blood T cell repertoires in COVID-19. Background on the study: The United States, Italy and Spain were the sources of the acute and convalescent COVID-19 samples. Sample material is recorded as cDNA or gDNA derived from T cells, B-cell-depleted T cells, or PBMCs.

The specimen sequenced was peripheral blood. This sequence was found in a human donor in a cohort sampled during active COVID-19. The genes are TRBV28 and TRBJ2-4; tentatively, D is TRBD1 (6 bases). CDR3 residues: CASSRLGALTKNIQYF. In DNA form, the CDR3 reads TGTGCCAGCAGCCGCTTGGGGGCTTTGACCAAAAACATTCAGTACTTC.